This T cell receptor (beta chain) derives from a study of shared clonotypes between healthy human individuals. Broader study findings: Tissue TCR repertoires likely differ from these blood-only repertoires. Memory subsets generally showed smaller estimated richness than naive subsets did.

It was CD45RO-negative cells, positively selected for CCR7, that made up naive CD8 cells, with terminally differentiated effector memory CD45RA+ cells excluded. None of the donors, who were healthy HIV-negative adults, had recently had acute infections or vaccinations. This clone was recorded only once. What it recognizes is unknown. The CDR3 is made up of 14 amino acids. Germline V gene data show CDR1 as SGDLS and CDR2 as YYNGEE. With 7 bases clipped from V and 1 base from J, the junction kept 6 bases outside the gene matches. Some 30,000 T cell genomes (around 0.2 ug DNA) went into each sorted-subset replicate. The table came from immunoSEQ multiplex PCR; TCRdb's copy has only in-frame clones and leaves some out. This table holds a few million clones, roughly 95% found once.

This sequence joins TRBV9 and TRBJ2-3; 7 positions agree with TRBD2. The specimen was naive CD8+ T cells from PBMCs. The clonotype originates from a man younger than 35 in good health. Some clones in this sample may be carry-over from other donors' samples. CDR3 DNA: TGTGCCAGCCGACGCGGGAGTGGCACAGATACGCAGTATTTT. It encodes CASRRGSGTDTQYF.